A single sample is the source of the 9 T cell receptor beta chains below, sequenced in a study of blood T cell repertoires in COVID-19. The protocol was immunoSEQ multiplex PCR, while the TCRdb copy is restricted to in-frame clones and leaves out a portion. The sample contains a few hundred thousand clones, around 90% of which appear only once. The sequenced material came from peripheral blood. Receptor source: a man in his 60s with acute or convalescent COVID-19.

This clone was seen only a few times. V is TRBV3-1 (or the pseudogene TRBV3-2) and J is TRBJ2-7; a weak D match, TRBD2 (5 bases). Germline V CDR1 and CDR2: LGHDT, YNNKEL (reference sequence). V lost 5 bases to trimming and J lost 1 base, with 9 bases between them. This CDR3 is 13 amino acids long. CDR3 bases: TGTGCCAGCAGCTTCCGGGGTTCCTACGAGCAGTACTTC. It yields the protein CASSFRGSYEQYF.

The J gene is TRBJ1-4, the V gene TRBV4-3; D gene ambiguous. The CDR3 extends over 15 amino acids. V shed 4 bases and J shed 4 bases, with 13 bases lying between them. Germline CDR1 LGHNA, CDR2 YSLEER. The CDR3 sequence: CASSLGPGVNEKLFF. CDR3 sequence (DNA): TGCGCCAGCAGCCTAGGTCCGGGTGTTAATGAAAAACTGTTTTTT.

This clone was counted between two and nine times. The chain employs TRBV3-1 (or the pseudogene TRBV3-2) and TRBJ1-5, with D perhaps TRBD1 (6 bases). Germline-derived CDR1 and CDR2 are LGHDT and YNNKEL (reference sequence). This CDR3 contains 14 residues. V was clipped by 4 bases and J by 2 bases, with 9 bases between them. CDR3 nucleotides: TGTGCCAGCAGCCCGGGACACGGCAATCAGCCCCAGCATTTT. Protein product: CASSPGHGNQPQHF.

This clone was counted once. The chain is built from TRBV28 and TRBJ1-4; no reliable D call. This CDR3 region has 13 residues. CDR1 MDHEN and CDR2 SYDVKM come from the germline V gene. The ends were cut back, 5 bases at V and 2 bases at J, with 6 bases in the middle. CDR3 residues: CASSPGTNEKLFF. In nucleotides, the CDR3 is TGTGCCAGCAGTCCGGGGACTAATGAAAAACTGTTTTTT.

This chain connects TRBV3-1 (or the pseudogene TRBV3-2) to TRBJ2-7; possible D gene TRBD2, 7 bases. V was shortened by 1 base and J by 2 bases, with 12 bases between the two germline ends. Germline values: CDR1 LGHDT, CDR2 YNNKEL (reference sequence). This CDR3 has 15 residues. In DNA form, the CDR3 reads TGTGCCAGCAGCCAAGGGAGGGGGGGCACCTACGAGCAGTACTTC. This gives the protein CASSQGRGGTYEQYF.

This clone was counted once. The J gene is TRBJ1-1, the V gene TRBV7-9, with TRBD1 identical over 8 bases. CDR3 length: 12 amino acids. The V gene's germline CDR1 is SEHNR and CDR2 FQNEAQ (reference sequence). The V and J ends lost 9 bases and 4 bases, in that order; junction bases with no gene match: 4. The CDR3, as DNA: TGTGCCAGTGACAGGGGTAGCACTGAAGCTTTCTTT. It specifies CASDRGSTEAFF.

This clone was detected only a few times. The DNA for the CDR3 is TGTGCCAGCAGTCAATCTATGAACCAGCCCCAGCATTTT. Its translation is CASSQSMNQPQHF. This chain links TRBV3-1 (or the pseudogene TRBV3-2) with TRBJ1-5; no clear D gene. The CDR3 has 13 residues. The V gene lost 6 bases and the J gene lost 7 bases, with 13 bases spanning the gap. Germline V gene sequence: CDR1 LGHDT, CDR2 YNNKEL (reference sequence).

This rearrangement joins TRBV2 to TRBJ1-4, with no clear D. The V end lost 4 bases, the J end lost 0 bases, and 9 bases lay between the germline ends. This CDR3 is built from 15 residues. CDR1 SNHLY and CDR2 FYNNEI come from the germline V gene. In nucleotides, the CDR3 is TGTGCCAGCAGTGTACGACATTCAACTAATGAAAAACTGTTTTTT. Translated: CASSVRHSTNEKLFF.

This clone was detected only a few times. This chain links TRBV9 with TRBJ2-2; 10 bases map to TRBD2. J was trimmed by 5 bases and V by 1 base; bases with no gene match: 8. The length of the CDR3 is 17 residues. Germline CDR1 SGDLS, CDR2 YYNGEE. CDR3 nucleotide sequence: TGTGCCAGCAGCGTAACCTGGCTAGCGGGGGTTACCGGGGAGCTGTTTTTT. Its translation is CASSVTWLAGVTGELFF.